This T cell receptor (beta chain) was sequenced during a study of T cell responses to AZD1222 COVID-19 vaccine. Study results and limitations: At study baseline, merely five or six AZD1222 recipients were seropositive. Spike as a whole was targeted by vaccine-associated CD4 TCRs, dominant at 160-218 and 743-854.

The CDR3 has 15 amino acids. Trimming removed 6 bases from V and 0 bases from J, with 12 bases in between. Germline-derived CDR1 and CDR2 are LNHDA and SQIVND (reference sequence). The protocol was immunoSEQ multiplex PCR, while the TCRdb copy is restricted to in-frame clones and leaves out a portion. Of around 120,000 clones listed, 70% to 90% are singletons. A word on this clone: Its antigen is currently unknown.

The chain uses TRBV19 and TRBJ1-5, with D hard to call. The origin of this receptor is an adult in good health. This material consisted of peripheral blood, taken on day 0 of AZD1222 vaccination. The CDR3 DNA follows: TGTGCCAGTAGCTCACAGCTTAATAGCAATCAGCCCCAGCATTTT. It codes for CASSSQLNSNQPQHF. The full variable domain, rest sourced from reference TRBV19 and TRBJ1-5, is DGGITQSPKYLFRKEGQNVTLSCEQNLNHDAMYWYRQDPGQGLRLIYYSQIVNDFQKGDIAEGYSVSREKKESFPLTVTSAQKNPTAFYLCASSSQLNSNQPQHFGDGTRLSIL.